Below, 30 T cell receptor beta chains from the same sample are listed, as sequenced in a study of T cells in Graves' hyperthyroidism and ophthalmopathy. Amplification of TCR beta CDR3 regions was performed using RNA transcripts as template. The primer set for the first-round RT-PCR of the TCR CDR3 was HTBI. TCRdb re-called the multiplex PCR reads with MiXCR, one entry per CDR3 protein. The sample carries 300,000 to 450,000 distinct CDR3 sequences, about a sixth recorded once. Sequencing was carried out using blood. The receptors here all came from a woman aged 40 to 55 with Graves' ophthalmopathy.

This clonotype came up many times. This chain joins TRBV19 and TRBJ1-5; 7 bases match TRBD1. The V segment lost 3 bases and the J segment 6 bases; nucleotides outside the gene matches: 20. CDR3 length: 19 residues. The V gene's germline CDR1 is LNHDA and CDR2 SQIVND (reference sequence). The CDR3 spells CASSIPRHRTGARGQPQHF. The CDR3 DNA sequence: TGTGCCAGTAGTATCCCGCGCCACCGTACAGGGGCAAGGGGTCAGCCCCAGCATTTT.

This clonotype was picked up many times. The V and J genes are TRBV30 and TRBJ1-2; D unresolved. V was shortened by 0 bases and J by 4 bases, with 12 bases between the two germline ends. Per germline, CDR1 GTSNPN and CDR2 SVGIG (reference sequence). CDR3 length equals 14 residues. Here the CDR3 DNA reads TGTGCCTGGAGTGTACGGTGGGGTGCCTATGGCTACACCTTC. Translated, it gives CAWSVRWGAYGYTF.

At least ten counts were recorded for this clonotype. The V and J genes are TRBV11-1 and TRBJ2-2; TRBD1 matches at 7 bases. Germline lookup yields CDR1 SGHAT and CDR2 FQDESV (reference sequence). CDR3 length equals 16 residues. CDR3 loop: CAQPQPGGQNTGELFF. The CDR3 bases are TGTGCTCAGCCCCAGCCAGGGGGTCAGAACACCGGGGAGCTGTTTTTT. The variable domain in full, with the rest retrieved from reference TRBV11-1 and TRBJ2-2, is EAEVAQSPRYKITEKSQAVAFWCDPISGHATLYWYRQILGQGPELLVQFQDESVVDDSQLPKDRFSAERLKGVDSTLKIQPAELGDSAMYLCAQPQPGGQNTGELFFGEGSRLTVL.

The gene calls are TRBV3-1 and TRBJ1-5, with a tentative D call TRBD1 (5 bases). Trimming took 1 base from V and 4 from J, leaving 8 bases between them. Germline CDR1 LGHDT, CDR2 YNNKEL (reference sequence). The CDR3 runs 14 residues. The CDR3 DNA sequence: TGTGCCAGCAGCCAAGGGGGGAATAATCAGCCCCAGCATTTT. Amino acids: CASSQGGNNQPQHF.

The rearrangement links TRBV18 to TRBJ1-1, with D perhaps TRBD1 (5 bases). The CDR3 loop spans 14 amino acids. Germline loops: CDR1 KGHSH, CDR2 LQKENI. Trimming cost V 6 bases and J 1 base, with 12 bases left between them. CDR3 DNA sequence: TGTGCCAGCTCGCCAAAACAGGAGAACACTGAAGCTTTCTTT. This gives the protein CASSPKQENTEAFF.

The rearrangement links TRBV6-5 to TRBJ2-2; 8 bases map to TRBD2. The V and J ends lost 4 bases and 6 bases, in that order; junction bases with no gene match: 4. The CDR3 consists of 14 residues. The germline V gene encodes CDR1 MNHEY and CDR2 SVGAGI. The CDR3 here is CASSLGLDAGELFF. CDR3 DNA: TGTGCCAGCAGTTTGGGACTAGACGCCGGGGAGCTGTTTTTT.

This clonotype was seen ten or more times. As DNA, the CDR3 is TGTGCCACCAGCCATGGGAGAGATTTCACTGAAGCTTTCTTT. It yields the protein CATSHGRDFTEAFF. The chain links TRBV15 to TRBJ1-1; D remains unclear. V lost 5 bases, J lost 4 bases, and 14 bases lay in between. Looked up from germline, CDR1 is LNHNV and CDR2 is YYDKDF (reference sequence). The CDR3 spans 14 residues.

The J gene is TRBJ1-5, the V gene TRBV6-2 or TRBV6-3, with D possibly being TRBD1 (5 bases). CDR3 length: 15 amino acids. The V and J ends lost 0 bases and 6 bases respectively, with 12 bases between them. Germline V gives CDR1 MNHEY, CDR2 SVGEGT. CDR3 sequence: CASSYSGGTGQPQHF. Here the CDR3 DNA reads TGTGCCAGCAGTTACTCGGGAGGGACGGGTCAGCCCCAGCATTTT.

This clonotype showed up many times. As DNA, the CDR3 is TGTGCCAGCAGTCCACCGGGGCAGGGGGTGTCAGAGACCCAGTACTTC. Translated: CASSPPGQGVSETQYF. J is TRBJ2-5 and V is TRBV28; TRBD1 agrees at 7 bases. V was clipped by 5 bases and J by 4 bases; unmatched bases: 13. The CDR3 runs 16 residues. CDR1 is MDHEN and CDR2 is SYDVKM in the germline V gene.

In its sample, this clonotype was seen many times. The rearrangement uses TRBV6-1 and TRBJ1-5; D gene ambiguous. Deletions cut 6 bases from V and 5 bases from J, with 14 bases between. CDR3 length: 14 amino acids. Germline values: CDR1 MNHNS, CDR2 SASEGT. The CDR3 region is CASSELGVDQPQHF. The CDR3 coding sequence is TGTGCCAGCAGCGAGTTGGGAGTGGATCAGCCCCAGCATTTT.

This clonotype came up a few times. The rearrangement joins TRBV28 to TRBJ2-5, with 9 bases that match TRBD2. The CDR3 consists of 19 residues. CDR1 and CDR2 (germline): MDHEN, SYDVKM. The V segment lost 7 bases and the J segment 2 bases; nucleotides outside the gene matches: 20. The CDR3 nucleotides are TGTGCCAGCACCCCCGGAGCGGGAGGTCCCCTCCTCTTACAAGAGACCCAGTACTTC. Amino acid sequence: CASTPGAGGPLLLQETQYF.

This clonotype showed up many times. The chain uses TRBV5-4 and TRBJ1-1; D is perhaps TRBD1 (6 bases). Deletions cut 2 bases from V and 4 bases from J, with 18 bases between. The CDR3 runs 16 residues. Germline CDR1 and CDR2: SGHNT and YYREEE (reference sequence). The CDR3 region is CASSFNWYREATEAFF. In DNA, the CDR3 is TGTGCCAGCAGCTTTAACTGGTACAGGGAAGCCACTGAAGCTTTCTTT. The whole variable domain, filled in from reference TRBV5-4 and TRBJ1-1, reads ETGVTQSPTHLIKTRGQQVTLRCSSQSGHNTVSWYQQALGQGPQFIFQYYREEENGRGNFPPRFSGLQFPNYSSELNVNALELDDSALYLCASSFNWYREATEAFFGQGTRLTVV.

In this sample, this clonotype turned up many times. The rearrangement joins TRBV6-5 to TRBJ1-1, with TRBD1 identical over 8 bases. Looked up from germline, CDR1 is MNHEY and CDR2 is SVGAGI. The CDR3 is 16 amino acids. The V gene end was trimmed by 2 bases and the J gene end by 1 base; junction bases not matched to a gene: 6. CDR3 protein: CASSYTGTGRNTEAFF. The CDR3 DNA follows: TGTGCCAGCAGTTACACCGGGACAGGCCGGAACACTGAAGCTTTCTTT.

This clonotype came up many times. The genes are TRBV7-8 and TRBJ2-7, with D hard to call. This CDR3 contains 11 residues. CDR1 is SGHVS and CDR2 is FQNEAQ in the germline V gene. V was clipped by 7 bases and J by 3 bases, with 7 bases between them. The CDR3, as DNA: TGTGCCAGCACAGGAAACTACGAGCAGTACTTC. Amino acid sequence: CASTGNYEQYF.

This clonotype was counted many times. The chain carries TRBV11-2 and TRBJ2-2; tentatively, D is TRBD2 (5 bases). The germline gives CDR1 SGHAT, CDR2 FQNNGV. With 5 bases removed from V and 6 bases from J, the gap between germline ends came to 13 bases. The CDR3 has 14 residues. The CDR3 DNA reads as TGTGCCAGCAGCCCAGAGGGTTGGGCCGGGGAGCTGTTTTTT. Translating gives CASSPEGWAGELFF.

The J gene is TRBJ1-2, the V gene TRBV6-1; D is unresolved. The CDR3 is 14 residues long. Per the germline V gene, CDR1 is MNHNS and CDR2 is SASEGT. Trimming took 6 bases from V and 4 from J, leaving 15 bases between them. This chain's CDR3 is CASRADQTPYGYTF. CDR3 sequence (DNA): TGTGCCAGCAGGGCAGACCAAACCCCCTATGGCTACACCTTC.

This clonotype was counted ten times or more. The rearrangement links TRBV9 to TRBJ2-7, with 9 bases fitting TRBD2. Germline CDR1 SGDLS, CDR2 YYNGEE. Losses at the gene ends were 5 bases for V and 3 bases for J; bases not matched to a gene: 9. The CDR3 totals 15 residues. This chain's CDR3 is CASSHSGSGLYEQYF. CDR3 DNA sequence: TGTGCCAGCAGTCATAGCGGGAGCGGCCTCTACGAGCAGTACTTC. Variable domain in full (rest from reference TRBV9 and TRBJ2-7): DSGVTQTPKHLITATGQRVTLRCSPRSGDLSVYWYQQSLDQGLQFLIQYYNGEERAKGNILERFSAQQFPDLHSELNLSSLELGDSALYFCASSHSGSGLYEQYFGPGTRLTVT.

This clonotype was recorded at least ten times. Written as DNA, the CDR3 is TGCAGCGTTCAACCTTCAGGGAGCATTCAGTACTTC. Translated, it gives CSVQPSGSIQYF. The chain links TRBV29-1 to TRBJ2-4; D may be TRBD1 or TRBD2 (5 bases each). V was shortened by 5 bases and J by 9 bases, with 14 bases between the two germline ends. The CDR3 covers 12 residues. Germline V lookup: CDR1 SQVTM, CDR2 ANQGSEA.

This clonotype was recorded at least ten times. This chain links TRBV12-3 or TRBV12-4 with TRBJ1-5; D unresolved. This CDR3 has 13 amino acids. Trimming took 3 bases from V and 5 from J, leaving 8 bases between them. The DNA for the CDR3 is TGTGCCAGCAGTTTCTCCCCTCATCAGCCCCAGCATTTT. Encoded protein: CASSFSPHQPQHF.

This clonotype was counted ten times or more. This chain uses TRBV6-1 with TRBJ1-6; a possible D gene is TRBD1 (5 bases). Germline V gene lookup returns CDR1 MNHNS and CDR2 SASEGT. The CDR3 loop spans 17 amino acids. The V end was cut by 0 bases, the J end by 7 bases, with 16 bases between. The CDR3 nucleotides read TGTGCCAGCAGTGAAGCGCTTCGAGGGGCCCGCAATTCACCCCTCCACTTT. This sequence encodes CASSEALRGARNSPLHF.

This clonotype was counted between two and nine times. The CDR3 here is CATTGTDYGANVLTF. Here the CDR3 DNA reads TGTGCCACAACCGGGACAGATTACGGGGCCAACGTCCTGACTTTC. This chain connects TRBV28 to TRBJ2-6; 7 bases line up with TRBD1. Germline CDR1 and CDR2: MDHEN and SYDVKM. The trim removed 10 bases at V and 4 bases at J, leaving 10 bases unmatched. There are 15 residues in the CDR3.

This clonotype has a handful of counts. The V call is TRBV7-8, the J call TRBJ2-7; D is unresolved. This CDR3 contains 13 residues. Germline V gene data show CDR1 as SGHVS and CDR2 as FQNEAQ. Trimming pared 11 bases from V and 4 bases from J, leaving 18 bases between. In nucleotides, the CDR3 is TGTGCCGGTCCTACGTGGGTTTCTTACGAGCAGTACTTC. Translation gives CAGPTWVSYEQYF.

This clonotype was found many times. The chain has TRBV12-3 or TRBV12-4 and TRBJ2-7; D call uncertain. Trimming shortened V by 5 bases and J by 1 base, and 15 bases separated the two germline ends. The CDR3 sequence is 15 residues long. Written as DNA, the CDR3 is TGTGCCAGCAGTCTCCCCCGTTACGGATCCTACGAGCAGTACTTC. As protein: CASSLPRYGSYEQYF.

CDR3 region: CASSWRGREDQETQYF. CDR3 sequence (DNA): TGTGCCAGCAGTTGGCGGGGGCGGGAGGACCAAGAGACCCAGTACTTC. This chain links TRBV6-2 or TRBV6-3 with TRBJ2-5; 8 nucleotides line up with TRBD2. Germline-derived CDR1 and CDR2 are MNHEY and SVGEGT. This CDR3 has 16 amino acids. With 4 bases clipped from V and 0 bases from J, the junction kept 7 bases outside the gene matches.

This clonotype came up many times. The chain combines TRBV25-1 with TRBJ2-4, with D hard to call. Trimming took off 2 bases at V and 2 bases at J, with 10 bases between the two ends. This CDR3 region has 15 residues. Germline CDR1 and CDR2: MGHDK and SYGVNS. CDR3 sequence: CASSEIDNPKNIQYF. The CDR3 DNA follows: TGTGCCAGCAGTGAAATTGACAATCCCAAAAACATTCAGTACTTC.

This clonotype has a handful of counts. V usage is TRBV2 and J usage is TRBJ2-5, with 13 bases lining up with TRBD2. The CDR3 extends over 15 amino acids. J lost 5 bases, V lost 6 bases, and 6 bases had no gene match. Germline CDR1 is SNHLY and CDR2 is FYNNEI. The CDR3 reads CASRGPTSGRETQYF. CDR3 nucleotides: TGTGCCAGCAGGGGTCCGACTAGCGGGAGGGAGACCCAGTACTTC.

Ten or more counts support this clonotype. V and J are TRBV14 and TRBJ2-2; TRBD2 agrees at 10 bases. The CDR3 sequence is 15 residues long. Germline V lookup: CDR1 SGHDN, CDR2 FVKESK. V dropped 5 bases and J dropped 5; count of bases not matched to a gene: 5. The CDR3 DNA reads as TGTGCCAGCAGCAGGCTAGCGGGAGTTACCGGGGAGCTGTTTTTT. Translating gives CASSRLAGVTGELFF.

This clonotype has a count of ten or more. V is TRBV7-3 and J is TRBJ2-2; tentatively, D is TRBD1 or TRBD2 (5 bases each). Trimming removed 0 bases from V and 5 bases from J, with 7 bases in between. The CDR3 covers 14 residues. CDR1 SGHTA and CDR2 FQGTGA come from the germline V gene. Here the CDR3 reads CASSLTGETGELFF. The CDR3 DNA sequence: TGTGCCAGCAGCTTAACGGGGGAAACCGGGGAGCTGTTTTTT.

This clonotype was seen at least ten times. The chain links TRBV5-6 to TRBJ1-2; no clear D. The CDR3 is made up of 11 amino acids. The V end lost 3 bases, the J end lost 8 bases, and 8 bases lay between the germline ends. Germline V gives CDR1 SGHDT, CDR2 YYEEEE. The CDR3 DNA follows: TGTGCCAGCAGCTCGTTTGTGGGCTACACCTTC. As protein: CASSSFVGYTF.

This clonotype was seen at least ten times. The gene calls are TRBV14 and TRBJ2-5; perhaps TRBD2 as D (5 bases). The CDR3 runs to 15 residues. Trimming took off 2 bases at V and 5 bases at J, with 15 bases between the two ends. The germline V gene encodes CDR1 SGHDN and CDR2 FVKESK. CDR3 sequence: CASSQFLSGRETQYF. The CDR3 region has the DNA TGTGCCAGCAGCCAATTTCTAAGCGGAAGGGAGACCCAGTACTTC.